Presented here are 22 T cell receptor beta chains from one specimen sequenced in a study of PD-1 blockade in mismatch repair-deficient tumors (dated by TCRdb to about 2017). The time point label, read with the paper, signifies: peripheral blood before pembrolizumab. The library was produced with the immunoSEQ multiplex PCR assay. The immuneACCESS repertoire file appears here via TCRdb, limited to in-frame rearrangements. These files lack a portion of the clones; in checked studies, under half of the deficit traces to unresolved V genes, and the cause of the others is not known. This sample has about 25,000 clones in its table, and 65% to 85% of those were observed once. Approximately 3% of the sample lies in the top ten. Sequences were derived from PBMCs, sampled before pembrolizumab treatment. The origin of the receptors is an adult with mismatch repair-deficient cancer.

This clone has just one count. CDR3 in DNA: TGTGCCAGCAGCTTGGGGGGACAGGCTCTACACTACACCTTC. It yields the protein CASSLGGQALHYTF. This chain joins TRBV7-8 and TRBJ1-2; 8 bases match TRBD1. The CDR3 is 14 amino acids. The trim removed 3 bases at V and 10 bases at J, leaving 10 bases unmatched. Germline V lookup: CDR1 SGHVS, CDR2 FQNEAQ.

V and J are TRBV5-4 and TRBJ2-3; 9 positions agree with TRBD1. This CDR3 is 15 amino acids long. After removal of 4 bases from V and 3 bases from J, the junction contained 6 bases not matched to a gene. Germline CDR1 is SGHNT and CDR2 is YYREEE (reference sequence). The CDR3 sequence: CASSQDRGRTDTQYF. Here the CDR3 DNA reads TGTGCCAGCAGCCAGGACAGGGGAAGAACAGATACGCAGTATTTT.

This sequence joins TRBV6-5 and TRBJ2-3; D is uncertain. The CDR3 is 14 residues long. Germline V CDR1 and CDR2: MNHEY, SVGAGI. Trimming removed 6 bases at V and 6 bases at J, with 16 bases between. The CDR3 coding sequence is TGTGCCAGCAGCGCCTCCGGGTCTAGTGATACGCAGTATTTT. Its translation is CASSASGSSDTQYF.

This chain links TRBV6-5 with TRBJ2-1; TRBD2 matches at 8 bases. J was trimmed by 0 bases and V by 4 bases; bases with no gene match: 5. The CDR3 sequence is 16 residues long. Germline V gives CDR1 MNHEY, CDR2 SVGAGI. CDR3 protein: CASSSLAGRSYNEQFF. CDR3 DNA sequence: TGTGCCAGCAGTTCTTTAGCGGGACGCTCCTACAATGAGCAGTTCTTC.

This chain connects TRBV30 to TRBJ2-1; the D gene is possibly TRBD2 (6 bases). Trimming took off 2 bases at V and 0 bases at J, with 8 bases between the two ends. The length of the CDR3 is 14 residues. Germline-derived CDR1 and CDR2 are GTSNPN and SVGIG (reference sequence). The CDR3 DNA is TGTGCCTGGAGTCCCGGGGGCTCCTACAATGAGCAGTTCTTC. Protein: CAWSPGGSYNEQFF.

Only one count was recorded for this clone. The chain couples TRBV27 to TRBJ2-1; a weak D match, TRBD1 (5 bases). From germline, CDR1 is MNHEY and CDR2 SMNVEV (reference sequence). This CDR3 comprises 15 residues. The V end was cut by 3 bases, the J end by 6 bases, with 15 bases between. In DNA, the CDR3 is TGTGCCAGCAGTTTTTCGGCAGGGATGTCCAATGAGCAGTTCTTC. It specifies CASSFSAGMSNEQFF.

The chain is built from TRBV19 and TRBJ2-1, with 9 bases that match TRBD2. CDR3 length equals 15 residues. Germline assignment: CDR1 LNHDA and CDR2 SQIVND (reference sequence). Losses at the gene ends were 5 bases for V and 7 bases for J; bases not matched to a gene: 9. The CDR3 nucleotides read TGTGCCAGTAGTGCTCTAGCGGGACCCTTTAATGAGCAGTTCTTC. Encoded protein: CASSALAGPFNEQFF.

V gene TRBV28 combines with J gene TRBJ1-2; D possibly corresponds to TRBD1 (6 bases). CDR1 MDHEN and CDR2 SYDVKM come from the germline V gene. CDR3 length equals 12 residues. Trimming shortened V by 7 bases and J by 4 bases, and 10 bases separated the two germline ends. The CDR3 region is CASTSTGYGYTF. CDR3 bases: TGTGCCAGCACCTCGACAGGCTATGGCTACACCTTC.

The V call is TRBV27, the J call TRBJ2-3; possibly TRBD1 for D (5 bases). Per germline, CDR1 MNHEY and CDR2 SMNVEV (reference sequence). Trimming took off 6 bases at V and 4 bases at J, with 20 bases between the two ends. The CDR3 consists of 16 residues. The CDR3 loop is CASRPRGVGIADTQYF. The CDR3 nucleotides read TGTGCCAGCAGGCCTAGGGGCGTTGGAATAGCAGATACGCAGTATTTT.

Only a few counts were recorded for this clone. This chain links TRBV4-2 with TRBJ2-7; the match to TRBD2 covers 11 bases. Germline trimming cut 7 bases from V and 3 bases from J; bases unmatched to any gene: 8. CDR1 and CDR2 from the germline V gene are LGHNA and YNFKEQ. This CDR3 has 15 residues. As DNA, the CDR3 is TGTGCCAGCACCTCAACTAGCGGGAGTATCTACGAGCAGTACTTC. Protein: CASTSTSGSIYEQYF.

The rearrangement links TRBV5-1 to TRBJ2-2; tentative D call: TRBD2 (5 bases). With 5 bases removed from V and 0 bases from J, the gap between germline ends came to 8 bases. The CDR3 extends over 14 amino acids. Germline lookup yields CDR1 SGHRS and CDR2 YFSETQ. The chain's CDR3 is CASRGGPNTGELFF. The CDR3 DNA reads TGCGCCAGCAGAGGCGGGCCGAACACCGGGGAGCTGTTTTTT.

The CDR3 DNA sequence: TGTGCCTGGAGTGACCGGGACACCCATCAGCCCCAGCATTTT. Translation: CAWSDRDTHQPQHF. This chain joins TRBV30 and TRBJ1-5, with D maybe TRBD1 (6 bases). CDR1 GTSNPN and CDR2 SVGIG come from the germline V gene (reference sequence). Trimming removed 1 base from V and 5 bases from J, with 12 bases in between. The CDR3 runs to 14 residues.

The CDR3 DNA reads as TGTGCCAGCAGCCGGCAGGGGGCCGGTAACTATGGCTACACCTTC. Its protein product is CASSRQGAGNYGYTF. The rearrangement uses TRBV9 and TRBJ1-2; TRBD1 matches at 8 bases. The CDR3 spans 15 residues. Germline CDR1 and CDR2: SGDLS and YYNGEE. The J segment lost 1 base and the V segment lost 4 bases, leaving 6 bases of the junction unmatched.

The chain employs TRBV14 and TRBJ1-2, with 7 bases matching TRBD1. With 4 bases clipped from V and 2 bases from J, the junction kept 4 bases outside the gene matches. This CDR3 is 14 amino acids long. The germline V gene has CDR1 SGHDN and CDR2 FVKESK. DNA of the CDR3: TGTGCCAGCAGCCTTAGGGGGCTCAACTATGGCTACACCTTC. It yields the protein CASSLRGLNYGYTF.

This clone appeared a single time. V gene TRBV27 combines with J gene TRBJ2-3; 9 nucleotides line up with TRBD2. Germline V gene lookup returns CDR1 MNHEY and CDR2 SMNVEV (reference sequence). This CDR3 has 20 residues. The V gene end was trimmed by 0 bases and the J gene end by 5 bases; junction bases not matched to a gene: 18. The CDR3 region has the DNA TGTGCCAGCAGTTTATCTCCCCCGGGGGTAGCGGGAGTTTTGGGAGATACGCAGTATTTT. The encoded protein is CASSLSPPGVAGVLGDTQYF.

In this sample, this clone turned up once. J is TRBJ2-1 and V is TRBV7-8, with 7 bases identical to TRBD2. In germline, CDR1 is SGHVS, CDR2 FQNEAQ. The V and J ends lost 5 bases and 7 bases, in that order; junction bases with no gene match: 8. The CDR3 length is 14 residues. The CDR3 DNA sequence: TGTGCCAGCAGCGGTGCTCCCGGGAGGAATGAGCAGTTCTTC. Its protein is CASSGAPGRNEQFF.

This chain joins TRBV19 and TRBJ1-4; D gene unclear. Germline CDR1 reads LNHDA; CDR2 reads SQIVND (reference sequence). The V end lost 5 bases, the J end lost 0 bases, and 7 bases lay between the germline ends. This CDR3 has 14 amino acids. The CDR3 reads CASSRVTTNEKLFF. Here the CDR3 DNA reads TGTGCCAGTAGTCGGGTCACAACTAATGAAAAACTGTTTTTT.

The chain links TRBV7-9 to TRBJ1-4; D is unresolved. The CDR3 length is 13 residues. Trimming stripped 4 bases from V and 8 bases from J, with 11 bases between. In germline, CDR1 is SEHNR, CDR2 FQNEAQ (reference sequence). Written as DNA, the CDR3 is TGTGCCAGCAGCTGGGAGGGCTGGGAAAAACTGTTTTTT. The encoded protein is CASSWEGWEKLFF.

This chain connects TRBV5-1 to TRBJ2-7, with 7 bases matching TRBD1. The germline CDR1 and CDR2 sequences are SGHRS and YFSETQ. Trimming removed 7 bases from V and 2 bases from J; junction bases left unmatched: 12. This CDR3 is 15 amino acids long. CDR3 in amino acids: CASQEGATETYEQYF. CDR3 coding DNA: TGCGCCAGCCAAGAGGGGGCCACCGAGACCTACGAGCAGTACTTC.

The chain links TRBV7-8 to TRBJ2-1; TRBD1 matches at 9 bases. This CDR3 region has 17 residues. Trimming removed 4 bases from V and 3 bases from J; junction bases left unmatched: 10. The V gene's germline CDR1 is SGHVS and CDR2 FQNEAQ. The CDR3 spells CASSSPPGTGFYNEQFF. The CDR3 region has the DNA TGTGCCAGCAGCTCACCCCCCGGGACAGGGTTCTACAATGAGCAGTTCTTC.

The chain employs TRBV19 and TRBJ2-5; possible D gene TRBD1, 6 bases. The CDR3 is made up of 15 amino acids. Trimming removed 6 bases at V and 1 base at J, with 15 bases between. CDR1 LNHDA and CDR2 SQIVND come from the germline V gene (reference sequence). CDR3 protein: CASSERGITQETQYF. The DNA of the CDR3 is TGTGCCAGTAGCGAAAGGGGGATCACCCAAGAGACCCAGTACTTC. Combining the CDR3 with reference TRBV19 and TRBJ2-5 gives the whole variable domain DGGITQSPKYLFRKEGQNVTLSCEQNLNHDAMYWYRQDPGQGLRLIYYSQIVNDFQKGDIAEGYSVSREKKESFPLTVTSAQKNPTAFYLCASSERGITQETQYFGPGTRLLVL.

V gene TRBV30 combines with J gene TRBJ1-2; TRBD1 aligns across 12 bases. V lost 1 base, J lost 6 bases, and 12 bases stayed unmatched. Germline CDR1 reads GTSNPN; CDR2 reads SVGIG (reference sequence). This CDR3 is 17 amino acids long. CDR3: CAWSGTGGTGGLDGYTF. As DNA, the CDR3 is TGTGCCTGGAGTGGAACCGGTGGGACAGGGGGCTTGGATGGCTACACCTTC.